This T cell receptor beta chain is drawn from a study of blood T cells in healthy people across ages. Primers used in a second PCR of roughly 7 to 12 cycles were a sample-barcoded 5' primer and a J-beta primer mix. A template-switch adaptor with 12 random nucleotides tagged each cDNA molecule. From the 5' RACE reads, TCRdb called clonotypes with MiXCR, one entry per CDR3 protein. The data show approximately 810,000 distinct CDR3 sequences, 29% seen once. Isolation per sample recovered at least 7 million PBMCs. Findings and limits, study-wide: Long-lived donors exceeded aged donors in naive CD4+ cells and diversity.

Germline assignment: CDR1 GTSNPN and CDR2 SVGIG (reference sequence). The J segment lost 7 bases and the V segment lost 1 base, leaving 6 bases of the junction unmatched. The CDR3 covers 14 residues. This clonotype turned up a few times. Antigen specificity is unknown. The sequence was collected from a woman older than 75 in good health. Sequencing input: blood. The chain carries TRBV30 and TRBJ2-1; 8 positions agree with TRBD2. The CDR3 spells CAWSGGSGVNEQFF. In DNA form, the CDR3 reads TGTGCCTGGAGTGGAGGTAGCGGGGTAAATGAGCAGTTCTTC. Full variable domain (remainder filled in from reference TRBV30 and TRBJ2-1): SQTIHQWPATLVQPVGSPLSLECTVEGTSNPNLYWYRQAAGRGLQLLFYSVGIGQISSEVPQNLSASRPQDRQFILSSKKLLLSDSGFYLCAWSGGSGVNEQFFGPGTRLTVL.